The 28 T cell receptor beta chains reported below all come from one sample, sequenced in a study of vaccination effects on CD4 cells after COVID-19. These receptors have no identified antigens. Profiling relied on immunoSEQ multiplex PCR, and the TCRdb table lists in-frame clones only, not all of them. Among around 16,000 clones listed, roughly 70% were seen once. Expansion of antigen-specific CD4+ T cells with viral peptide pools was carried out by the ViraFEST assay before sequencing. Researchers isolated CD4+ T cells once 9 to 11 days of culture had elapsed. Participants got two doses of BNT162b2 or mRNA-1273 vaccine. The sample in question was CD4+ T cells from PBMCs cultured with SARS-CoV-2 spike peptides, obtained after COVID-19 vaccination. These receptor sequences come from a human donor who received a COVID-19 vaccine.

The rearrangement links TRBV4-1 to TRBJ2-2, with TRBD1 identical over 7 bases. The CDR3 loop spans 19 amino acids. The junction had 12 bases not matched to a gene; V was cut back by 1 base and J by 1 base. Per the germline V gene, CDR1 is MGHRA and CDR2 is YSYEKL. The CDR3 DNA reads TGCGCCAGCAGCCAAGTCTTGGCGAAGACAGGGATGAACACCGGGGAGCTGTTTTTT. Its protein product is CASSQVLAKTGMNTGELFF.

This clone was seen more than once but under ten times. V is TRBV4-2 and J is TRBJ1-1, with D unresolved. CDR3 length equals 14 residues. Looked up from germline, CDR1 is LGHNA and CDR2 is YNFKEQ. V lost 0 bases and J 3 bases, leaving 8 bases between the germline ends. The CDR3 is CASSQEGHYTEAFF. The CDR3 nucleotides are TGTGCCAGCAGCCAAGAAGGTCACTACACTGAAGCTTTCTTT.

The chain combines TRBV7-8 with TRBJ1-1; D remains unclear. The CDR3 has 11 amino acids. Germline-derived CDR1 and CDR2 are SGHVS and FQNEAQ. Trimming stripped 1 base from V and 11 bases from J, with 8 bases between. In DNA form, the CDR3 reads TGTGCCAGCAGCTTAGGACGTATGGCTTTCTTT. It codes for CASSLGRMAFF.

This clone was seen only a few times. The chain recombines TRBV19 with TRBJ1-6; D not certain. Trimming removed 5 bases from V and 7 bases from J, with 6 bases in between. The germline gives CDR1 LNHDA, CDR2 SQIVND (reference sequence). This CDR3 comprises 12 residues. This chain's CDR3 is CASSFGNSPLHF. CDR3 bases: TGTGCCAGTAGTTTCGGAAATTCACCCCTCCACTTT.

V and J are TRBV20-1 and TRBJ2-3, with unresolved D. Germline V gene lookup returns CDR1 DFQATT and CDR2 SNEGSKA (reference sequence). The CDR3 has 11 residues. Trimming left V 3 bases short and J 4 bases short, with 5 bases between. CDR3 loop: CSASRPDTQYF. Here the CDR3 DNA reads TGCAGTGCTAGTCGCCCAGATACGCAGTATTTT.

The chain has TRBV7-2 and TRBJ2-3; tentative D call: TRBD1 (6 bases). The CDR3 extends over 15 amino acids. CDR1 is SGHTA, CDR2 FQGNSA, per germline. The V end lost 7 bases, the J end lost 4 bases, and 18 bases lay between the germline ends. The CDR3 DNA sequence: TGTGCCAGCAACAAGGCCCTCTCAGGGGCAGATACGCAGTATTTT. This encodes CASNKALSGADTQYF.

V usage is TRBV19 and J usage is TRBJ2-2, with TRBD1 identical over 8 bases. Germline CDR1 LNHDA, CDR2 SQIVND (reference sequence). CDR3 size: 14 residues. V lost 10 bases, J lost 2 bases, and 6 bases stayed unmatched. The CDR3: CATGGYLNTGELFF. The CDR3 bases are TGTGCCACAGGGGGCTACTTAAACACCGGGGAGCTGTTTTTT.

The rearrangement links TRBV3-1 (or the pseudogene TRBV3-2) to TRBJ2-1, with TRBD2 identical over 11 bases. CDR1 and CDR2 (germline): LGHDT, YNNKEL (reference sequence). Losses at the gene ends were 4 bases for V and 3 bases for J; bases not matched to a gene: 5. This CDR3 region has 16 residues. In DNA form, the CDR3 reads TGTGCCAGCAGCCCCTCTAGCGGGGGGATCTACAATGAGCAGTTCTTC. The encoded protein is CASSPSSGGIYNEQFF.

The CDR3 here is CASSEMAGGKETQYF. CDR3 coding DNA: TGTGCCAGCAGTGAGATGGCGGGGGGCAAAGAGACCCAGTACTTC. The V call is TRBV6-1, the J call TRBJ2-5, with 8 bases matching TRBD2. From germline, CDR1 is MNHNS and CDR2 SASEGT. This CDR3 region has 15 residues. The J segment lost 3 bases and the V segment lost 3 bases, leaving 6 bases of the junction unmatched.

The chain has TRBV6-5 and TRBJ1-5; D possibly corresponds to TRBD1 (5 bases). Germline CDR1 and CDR2: MNHEY and SVGAGI. The germline V and J ends were trimmed by 6 bases and 2 bases, with 14 bases remaining between them. The length of the CDR3 is 15 residues. DNA of the CDR3: TGTGCCAGCAGCCTAGGTGGGGCTGGCAATCAGCCCCAGCATTTT. It yields the protein CASSLGGAGNQPQHF.

The CDR3, as DNA: TGTGCCTGGAGTCTAGCGGGAGGGTCCTACGAGCAGTACTTC. It encodes CAWSLAGGSYEQYF. The chain couples TRBV30 to TRBJ2-7; 12 bases are shared with TRBD2. From germline, CDR1 is GTSNPN and CDR2 SVGIG (reference sequence). J was trimmed by 1 base and V by 2 bases; bases with no gene match: 0. The CDR3 has 14 amino acids.

The rearrangement joins TRBV11-3 to TRBJ1-3; tentatively, D is TRBD1 (5 bases). Trimming shortened V by 4 bases and J by 5 bases, and 9 bases separated the two germline ends. The CDR3 spans 13 residues. Germline CDR1 reads SGHNT; CDR2 reads YENEEA. The DNA of the CDR3 is TGTGCCAGCAGCTCGGGACCAAGAAACACCATATATTTT. Protein product: CASSSGPRNTIYF.

J is TRBJ2-1 and V is TRBV19, with TRBD2 matching over 14 bases. V lost 6 bases to trimming and J lost 6 bases; unmatched junction nucleotides: 7. Germline-derived CDR1 and CDR2 are LNHDA and SQIVND (reference sequence). CDR3 length: 16 amino acids. This CDR3 reads CASSRLAGGLVNEQFF. Here the CDR3 DNA reads TGTGCCAGTAGCCGACTAGCGGGGGGGCTGGTCAATGAGCAGTTCTTC.

This clone was detected only a few times. The chain uses TRBV5-1 and TRBJ2-5, with TRBD2 matching over 11 bases. The J segment lost 4 bases and the V segment lost 4 bases, leaving 6 bases of the junction unmatched. From germline, CDR1 is SGHRS and CDR2 YFSETQ. This CDR3 spans 15 amino acids. CDR3 DNA sequence: TGCGCCAGCAGCATATCTAGCGGGGGGAGAGAGACCCAGTACTTC. This encodes CASSISSGGRETQYF.

The V call is TRBV7-9, the J call TRBJ1-2; 7 bases are a match to TRBD1. CDR3 size: 17 residues. V shed 5 bases, J shed 3 bases, and the junction held 15 bases outside the gene matches. Germline values: CDR1 SEHNR, CDR2 FQNEAQ (reference sequence). In nucleotides, the CDR3 is TGTGCCAGCAGCCCAGGGGGGCAGTCCGTCCCGTACTATGGCTACACCTTC. Amino acid sequence: CASSPGGQSVPYYGYTF.

The chain links TRBV9 to TRBJ2-3, with D tentatively TRBD2 (6 bases). Germline V lookup: CDR1 SGDLS, CDR2 YYNGEE. V was pared by 0 bases and J by 6 bases, with 11 bases between. The CDR3 has 14 amino acids. The CDR3 coding sequence is TGTGCCAGCAGCGTAGTGCCGGGAGCGGATACGCAGTATTTT. Translated: CASSVVPGADTQYF.

The gene calls are TRBV19 and TRBJ1-2; no clear D. The germline CDR1 and CDR2 sequences are LNHDA and SQIVND (reference sequence). V gave up 5 bases and J gave up 4 bases, with 14 bases separating them. The CDR3 runs to 14 residues. The CDR3 region has the DNA TGTGCCAGTAGTCCCGGTGAGGATTTCTATGGCTACACCTTC. Translating it yields CASSPGEDFYGYTF.

The chain couples TRBV18 to TRBJ1-6; D not certain. Deletions cut 3 bases from V and 10 bases from J, with 13 bases between. The CDR3 spans 14 residues. Germline V gene sequence: CDR1 KGHSH, CDR2 LQKENI. The CDR3 nucleotides are TGTGCCAGCTCACCTGAGCCGGATTACTCACCCCTCCACTTT. Translated: CASSPEPDYSPLHF.

The chain carries TRBV3-1 (or the pseudogene TRBV3-2) and TRBJ1-5, with D unclear. The CDR3 totals 13 residues. The V gene's germline CDR1 is LGHDT and CDR2 YNNKEL (reference sequence). The V end was cut by 4 bases, the J end by 1 base, with 5 bases between. CDR3 sequence: CASSPTSNQPQHF. CDR3 in DNA: TGTGCCAGCAGCCCGACGAGCAATCAGCCCCAGCATTTT.

The V call is TRBV9, the J call TRBJ2-7, with 7 bases aligning to TRBD1. The CDR3 is 14 residues long. J lost 6 bases, V lost 4 bases, and 10 bases had no gene match. Germline CDR1 and CDR2: SGDLS and YYNGEE. The DNA for the CDR3 is TGTGCCAGCAGCTCCGCAGACAGGGCGGGCGAGCAGTACTTC. It encodes CASSSADRAGEQYF.

The rearrangement links TRBV19 to TRBJ1-5; D gene ambiguous. Trimming stripped 5 bases from V and 3 bases from J, with 8 bases between. Germline assignment: CDR1 LNHDA and CDR2 SQIVND (reference sequence). CDR3 length equals 13 residues. CDR3 DNA sequence: TGTGCCAGTAGTCAGGAATTCAATCAGCCCCAGCATTTT. Translated, it gives CASSQEFNQPQHF.

This chain links TRBV29-1 with TRBJ2-5, with D uncertain. Germline CDR1 and CDR2: SQVTM and ANQGSEA. The V and J ends lost 7 bases and 2 bases respectively, with 5 bases between them. The CDR3 totals 10 residues. CDR3 nucleotides: TGCAGCGGGGTTCAAGAGACCCAGTACTTC. Its protein product is CSGVQETQYF.

The genes are TRBV2 and TRBJ1-3; no clear D. This CDR3 has 11 amino acids. From germline, CDR1 is SNHLY and CDR2 FYNNEI. The V end was cut by 5 bases, the J end by 4 bases, with 3 bases between. The CDR3 reads CASSLGNTIYF. The CDR3 DNA is TGTGCCAGCAGTCTGGGAAACACCATATATTTT.

The chain has TRBV5-5 and TRBJ1-5; D gene unclear. CDR1 SGHKS and CDR2 YYEKEE come from the germline V gene (reference sequence). The CDR3 covers 15 residues. V gave up 4 bases and J gave up 3 bases, with 14 bases separating them. The CDR3 DNA follows: TGTGCCAGCAGCCCGGACCCGACTAACAATCAGCCCCAGCATTTT. It specifies CASSPDPTNNQPQHF.

This clone has just a few counts. The J gene is TRBJ2-2, the V gene TRBV28; TRBD2 aligns across 7 bases. V lost 3 bases to trimming and J lost 4 bases; unmatched junction nucleotides: 2. The CDR3 extends over 14 amino acids. Looked up from germline, CDR1 is MDHEN and CDR2 is SYDVKM. Written as DNA, the CDR3 is TGTGCCAGCAGTTTGGGCGGGGGCACCGGGGAGCTGTTTTTT. As protein: CASSLGGGTGELFF.

The chain combines TRBV6-4 with TRBJ2-3, with 8 bases matching TRBD1. Germline CDR1 is MRHNA and CDR2 is SNTAGT. The V segment lost 10 bases and the J segment 0 bases; nucleotides outside the gene matches: 6. CDR3 length equals 14 residues. CDR3 bases: TGTGCCAACCCGACAGGGGATAGCACAGATACGCAGTATTTT. Its translation: CANPTGDSTDTQYF.

This clone turned up a few times. The rearrangement links TRBV9 to TRBJ2-2; D perhaps matches TRBD1 (5 bases). This CDR3 has 15 residues. Germline CDR1 SGDLS, CDR2 YYNGEE. The V end lost 1 base, the J end lost 7 bases, and 14 bases lay between the germline ends. The CDR3 DNA reads as TGTGCCAGCAGCGTATTGCAGGGCGGTGTCGGGGAGCTGTTTTTT. This sequence encodes CASSVLQGGVGELFF.

The V call is TRBV7-2, the J call TRBJ1-1; no definite D call. Trimming cost V 0 bases and J 1 base, with 9 bases left between them. CDR3 length: 15 amino acids. CDR1 SGHTA and CDR2 FQGNSA come from the germline V gene. The CDR3 sequence: CASSLASPGNTEAFF. As DNA, the CDR3 is TGTGCCAGCAGCTTAGCCTCTCCTGGGAACACTGAAGCTTTCTTT.